This TCR beta chain came from a study of T-cell reconstitution after alpha-beta-depleted transplantation in children (dated by TCRdb to 2016 to 2018). Turning to the overall study: The study quantitatively tracked T-cell immune reconstitution after TCRalphabeta/CD19-depleted allogeneic hematopoietic cell transplantation in children using TCR repertoire profiling. Overall study outcomes, separate from this receptor: The frequencies of hyperexpanded clones fell over the following months, and after one year, T-cell counts and TCRbeta diversity were mostly attributed to newly produced T cells. The apparently early recovery of alphabetaT-cell counts about two months after transplant reportedly depended on only several hundred rapidly expanded clones that came from non-depleted graft cells. In some patients, high TCRbeta diversity at day 60 was attributed to recipient T cells and intrathymic progenitors that had survived conditioning.

The CDR3 spans 11 residues, from the cysteine through the phenylalanine. The DNA shown is the 33-base CDR3, in frame from base 1. CDR1 and CDR2 are drawn from the germline V gene: MGHDK, SYGVNS. V loses 8 bases of germline sequence and J loses 4 bases, and the interval between the two ends is 5 bases. Library preparation used PCR. TCRdb shows the sequencer as Illumina HiSeq 2500. TCR library preparation used molecular barcoding, with unique molecular identifiers applied to normalize quantification of the TCRbeta repertoire. TCRdb itself trimmed the public reads at Q25 with fastp, ran MiXCR and retained productive beta chains. Identical CDR3 protein sequences are pooled into one entry, listed with their most common genes and DNA. For this sample the table gives about 78,000 distinct CDR3 sequences, of which roughly 14% were detected only once. The ten most abundant clones make up about 26% of the sample.

The treatment or condition label, read with the paper, signifies: allogeneic hematopoietic cell transplantation with graft depleted of TCRalphabeta T cells and CD19 B cells. The transplant recipients were children given TCRalphabeta/CD19-depleted allogeneic hematopoietic cell grafts. On this clonotype itself: Its binding antigen is unknown. No base quality values were provided; no much bigger clone lies one nucleotide off.

The chain employs TRBV25-1 and TRBJ2-2; the D gene cannot be resolved reliably. This receptor was identified in a male patient aged 2 to 10 who had a stem cell transplant for acute lymphoblastic leukemia, so the T cells may come from the graft donor. The sample consisted of PBMCs, mostly from graft donor cells, taken 180 days after TCRalphabeta/CD19-depleted stem cell transplant. For the CDR3, the sequence is CASHITGELFF. The nucleotide sequence is given as TGTGCCAGCCACATCACCGGGGAGCTGTTTTTT.